This T cell receptor (beta chain) was found in a study of blood T cell repertoires in COVID-19. Sequenced by immunoSEQ multiplex PCR; TCRdb stores in-frame clones only, minus some. The sample includes roughly 250,000 clones, roughly 88% seen only once; the top ten take roughly 2.1%. Germline lookup yields CDR1 MNHEY and CDR2 SMNVEV (reference sequence). CDR3 size: 15 residues. V was pared by 5 bases and J by 0 bases, with 4 bases of the junction left unmatched. The sequence was obtained from a woman between 35 and 50 years old with acute COVID-19. This chain uses TRBV27 with TRBJ2-3, with 8 positions matching TRBD2. The sample taken for sequencing was PBMCs or T cells enriched from blood (not recorded which). The CDR3 coding sequence is TGTGCCAGCAGTCCCTTAGCGGGGAGCACAGATACGCAGTATTTT. This encodes CASSPLAGSTDTQYF.